Presented here are 8 T cell receptor beta chains from one specimen sequenced in a study of identical twins. TCRdb re-derived calls from the 5' RACE reads in MiXCR, one entry per CDR3 protein. The sample contains 420,000 or so distinct CDR3 sequences, less than 20% of which appear only once. Sequencing was done on a sample of naive T cells sorted from blood. Every receptor here comes from a man aged 50-60 years in good health.

The V call is TRBV5-1, the J call TRBJ2-1; TRBD2 agrees at 12 bases. V dropped 9 bases and J dropped 6; count of bases not matched to a gene: 13. Germline V gene sequence: CDR1 SGHRS, CDR2 YFSETQ. The CDR3 runs to 16 residues. CDR3 in amino acids: CATAGTSGPVLNEQFF. As DNA, the CDR3 is TGCGCCACCGCGGGGACTAGCGGGCCCGTCCTCAATGAGCAGTTCTTC.

This clonotype came up many times. DNA of the CDR3: TGTGCCAGCAGCCCGACCGGGGCCCACGAGACCCAGTACTTC. Translated: CASSPTGAHETQYF. The chain has TRBV12-3 or TRBV12-4 and TRBJ2-5; D is perhaps TRBD1 or TRBD2 (5 bases each). The CDR3 totals 14 residues. V shed 6 bases and J shed 5 bases, with 16 bases lying between them.

In this sample, this clonotype turned up many times. The chain employs TRBV20-1 and TRBJ1-2; possible D gene TRBD1, 6 bases. The CDR3 has 15 amino acids. Germline CDR1 DFQATT, CDR2 SNEGSKA (reference sequence). With 0 bases removed from V and 6 bases from J, the gap between germline ends came to 17 bases. The CDR3 region is CSAREAPGDRDGYTF. In nucleotides, the CDR3 is TGCAGTGCTAGAGAGGCCCCAGGGGATAGGGATGGCTACACCTTC.

The gene calls are TRBV5-6 and TRBJ2-7, with D perhaps TRBD1 (6 bases). Trimming removed 3 bases at V and 6 bases at J, with 16 bases between. Per the germline V gene, CDR1 is SGHDT and CDR2 is YYEEEE. This CDR3 is built from 14 residues. The CDR3 DNA reads as TGTGCCAGCAGCTGGGCGTCAGGGGAGAGCGAGCAGTACTTC. This gives the protein CASSWASGESEQYF. The whole variable domain, filled in from reference TRBV5-6 and TRBJ2-7, reads DAGVTQSPTHLIKTRGQQVTLRCSPKSGHDTVSWYQQALGQGPQFIFQYYEEEERQRGNFPDRFSGHQFPNYSSELNVNALLLGDSALYLCASSWASGESEQYFGPGTRLTVT.

This clonotype was counted at least ten times. The genes are TRBV11-1 and TRBJ2-1; 11 positions agree with TRBD2. This CDR3 region has 13 residues. With 5 bases clipped from V and 8 bases from J, the junction kept 2 bases outside the gene matches. Germline loops: CDR1 SGHAT, CDR2 FQDESV (reference sequence). The CDR3 DNA reads TGTGCCAGCAGCGGGGGACTAGCGGATGAGCAGTTCTTC. This codes for CASSGGLADEQFF.

The rearrangement joins TRBV9 to TRBJ1-2, with D unclear. Trimming removed 0 bases at V and 0 bases at J, with 12 bases between. The CDR3 sequence is 16 residues long. Per the germline V gene, CDR1 is SGDLS and CDR2 is YYNGEE. CDR3 sequence (DNA): TGTGCCAGCAGCGTAGACGCGGGAACAGCTAACTATGGCTACACCTTC. Translated, it gives CASSVDAGTANYGYTF.

This clonotype was counted many times. The chain carries TRBV20-1 and TRBJ1-1; a possible D gene is TRBD1 (6 bases). The CDR3 is made up of 12 amino acids. Germline assignment: CDR1 DFQATT and CDR2 SNEGSKA (reference sequence). CDR3 protein: CSARTENTEAFF. CDR3 sequence (DNA): TGCAGCGCAAGGACAGAGAACACTGAAGCTTTCTTT.

This chain uses TRBV9 with TRBJ2-3, with TRBD2 identical over 10 bases. The V gene end was trimmed by 4 bases and the J gene end by 1 base; junction bases not matched to a gene: 9. The length of the CDR3 is 17 residues. Looked up from germline, CDR1 is SGDLS and CDR2 is YYNGEE. The CDR3 DNA reads TGTGCCAGCAGCATCCGGGCTAGCGGGAGTGGCACAGATACGCAGTATTTT. This translates into CASSIRASGSGTDTQYF.